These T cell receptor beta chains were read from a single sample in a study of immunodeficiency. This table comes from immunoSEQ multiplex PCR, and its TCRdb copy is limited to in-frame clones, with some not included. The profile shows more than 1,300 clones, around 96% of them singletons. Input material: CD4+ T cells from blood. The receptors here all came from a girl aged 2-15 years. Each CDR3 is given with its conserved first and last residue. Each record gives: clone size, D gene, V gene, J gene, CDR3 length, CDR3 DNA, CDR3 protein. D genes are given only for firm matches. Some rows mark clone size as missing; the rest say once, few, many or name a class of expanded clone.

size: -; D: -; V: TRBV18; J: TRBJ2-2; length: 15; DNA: TGTGCCAGCTCACCTAGTATTCTGGCTACCGGGGAGCTGTTTTTT; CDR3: CASSPSILATGELFF
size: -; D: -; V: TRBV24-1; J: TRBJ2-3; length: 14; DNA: TGTGCCACCAGTGATTTACACAGCACAGATACGCAGTATTTT; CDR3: CATSDLHSTDTQYF
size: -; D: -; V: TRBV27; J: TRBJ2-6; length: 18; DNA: TGTGCCAGCAGTTTCACATTTAGAGGCCTCTCTGGGGCCAACGTCCTGACTTTC; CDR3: CASSFTFRGLSGANVLTF
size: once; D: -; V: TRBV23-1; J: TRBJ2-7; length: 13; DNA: TGCGCCAGCTTACAGGACAGCCTCTACGAGCAGTACTTC; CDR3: CASLQDSLYEQYF
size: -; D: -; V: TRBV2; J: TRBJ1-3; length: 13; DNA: TGTGCCAGCACAGGGCTGGCAGGAAACACCATATATTTT; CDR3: CASTGLAGNTIYF
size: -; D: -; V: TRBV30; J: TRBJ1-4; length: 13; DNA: TGTGCCTGGAGTGGCCCGGGACGAGAAAAACTGTTTTTT; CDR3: CAWSGPGREKLFF
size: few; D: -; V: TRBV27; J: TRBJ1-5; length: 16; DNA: TGTGCCAGCAGTTTATCCCCGCAGGGTAGCAATCAGCCCCAGCATTTT; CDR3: CASSLSPQGSNQPQHF
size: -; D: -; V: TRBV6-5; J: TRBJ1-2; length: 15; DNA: TGTGCCACCCGGCCGGGTGACCTAACAAACTATGGCTACACCTTC; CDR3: CATRPGDLTNYGYTF
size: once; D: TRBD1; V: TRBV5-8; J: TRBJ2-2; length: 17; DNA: TGTGCCAGCAGCTTGATCCGTACAGGGGTGTCGACCGGGGAGCTGTTTTTT; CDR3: CASSLIRTGVSTGELFF
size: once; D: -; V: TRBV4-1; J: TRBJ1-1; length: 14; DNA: TGCGCCAGCAGCCATGAATTTTGGAACACTGAAGCTTTCTTT; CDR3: CASSHEFWNTEAFF
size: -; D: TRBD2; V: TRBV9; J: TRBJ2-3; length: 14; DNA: TGTGCCAGCAGCGCAGGACTAGGAACAGATACGCAGTATTTT; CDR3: CASSAGLGTDTQYF